The clone carrying this TCR beta chain has a single count. Sequencing used immunoSEQ multiplex PCR; TCRdb keeps in-frame clones, though not all of them. The profile shows more than 9,000 clones, around two thirds of them singletons. This entry belongs to a study of tissue T cells after allogeneic stem cell transplantation. Germline CDR1 is LNHDA and CDR2 is SQIVND (reference sequence). V was trimmed by 10 bases and J by 1 base, leaving 11 bases between them. CDR3 length: 13 amino acids. This TCR came from a woman between 18 and 50 years old with breast cancer. The source material was tissue from the right colon, sampled at autopsy. The chain is built from TRBV19 and TRBJ1-3, with D unclear. Here the CDR3 DNA reads TGTGCCACCGCTTATGGATCTGGAAACACCATATATTTT. This gives the protein CATAYGSGNTIYF.